A selection of T cell receptor beta chains follows, all from one sample in a study of T cell repertoires in cytomegalovirus infection. TCRdb fed the reads into MiXCR, producing one record per CDR3 protein. Seen here are about 490,000 distinct CDR3 sequences, more than 20% observed once, and the top ten hold roughly 13%. The sequenced material came from PBMCs. These receptors were taken from a human donor in good health (CMV status not recorded). Some clones in this sample may be carry-over from other donors' samples. The CDR3 runs from the conserved cysteine through the conserved F or W. A D gene is named only where the DNA matches it firmly. Expanded clones are given a class, and other clones once, few, many or no size at all.

CDR3 length | J gene | D gene | clone size | V gene | CDR3 DNA | CDR3 protein
16 | TRBJ2-5 | TRBD2 | - | TRBV7-2 | TGTGCCAGCAGCTTAGGCGCTAGCGGGAGCCCAGAGACCCAGTACTTC | CASSLGASGSPETQYF
15 | TRBJ2-1 | TRBD2 | - | TRBV5-1 | TGCGCCAGCAGCTTGTTCGGCGGGAGGAGGAATGAGCAGTTCTTC | CASSLFGGRRNEQFF
16 | TRBJ2-6 | - | few | TRBV27 | TGTGCCAGCAGTTTATGGTCAGGGTCTGGGGCCAACGTCCTGACTTTC | CASSLWSGSGANVLTF
13 | TRBJ1-4 | - | - | TRBV20-1 | TGCAGTGCTAAGGGTGTAGGGGATGAAAAACTGTTTTTT | CSAKGVGDEKLFF
15 | TRBJ2-1 | TRBD1 | - | TRBV5-4 | TGTGCCAGTACCCCTCCGGGACAGGGGAATAATGAGCAGTTCTTC | CASTPPGQGNNEQFF
15 | TRBJ2-3 | - | few | TRBV7-3 | TGTGCCAGCAGTTCCAATGGGGCTACCACAGATACGCAGTATTTT | CASSSNGATTDTQYF
14 | TRBJ1-2 | - | - | TRBV19 | TGTGCCAGTAGTACCCGGGGTCAGCAATATGGCTACACCTTC | CASSTRGQQYGYTF
16 | TRBJ1-3 | TRBD1 | many | TRBV7-2 | TGTGCCAGCAGCTTAGGGGACAGGGGATATGGAAACACCATATATTTT | CASSLGDRGYGNTIYF
15 | TRBJ2-1 | TRBD2 | many | TRBV7-6 | TGTGCCAGCAGCTCACTAGCGGGAGGGCCAAATGAGCAGTTCTTC | CASSSLAGGPNEQFF
14 | TRBJ2-3 | TRBD2 | many | TRBV7-2 | TGTGCCAGCAGCCACGGGGGGAGCACAGATACGCAGTATTTT | CASSHGGSTDTQYF
14 | TRBJ2-1 | - | - | TRBV10-3 | TGTGCCATCAGTTTTGGGGACTCAGGGAATGAGCAGTTCTTC | CAISFGDSGNEQFF
14 | TRBJ2-1 | - | few | TRBV19 | TGTGCCAGTAGTCTATCATACCGGGTGGGTGAGCAGTTCTTC | CASSLSYRVGEQFF
14 | TRBJ1-6 | TRBD1 | few | TRBV12-3/TRBV12-4 | TGTGCCAGCAGTTTAACAGGGGATAATTCACCCCTCCACTTT | CASSLTGDNSPLHF
16 | TRBJ2-7 | - | few | TRBV7-2 | TGTGCCAGCAGCTTATCAGTCGGTTTGAGCTCCTACGAGCAGTACTTC | CASSLSVGLSSYEQYF
14 | TRBJ1-5 | - | few | TRBV5-5 | TGTGCCAGCAGCTCTTGGACAGACAATCAGCCCCAGCATTTT | CASSSWTDNQPQHF
12 | TRBJ1-1 | - | - | TRBV29-1 | TGCAGCGCGGGGACAAAGAACACTGAAGCTTTCTTT | CSAGTKNTEAFF
20 | TRBJ2-2 | TRBD2 | few | TRBV7-8 | TGTGCCAGCAGCACACCGGGACTAGCGGGAGGGCCGGGGCGGTCCGGGGAGCTGTTTTTT | CASSTPGLAGGPGRSGELFF
14 | TRBJ2-7 | - | - | TRBV11-2 | TGTGCCAGCAGCTTAGATGGACAGTACTACGAGCAGTACTTC | CASSLDGQYYEQYF
14 | TRBJ2-3 | - | few | TRBV11-3 | TGTGCCAGCAGCCCTAATCCGGGGGCAGATACGCAGTATTTT | CASSPNPGADTQYF
15 | TRBJ2-5 | - | few | TRBV3-1 | TGTGCCAGCAGCCAAGCGGCTATACCTGGAGAGACCCAGTACTTC | CASSQAAIPGETQYF
15 | TRBJ1-5 | - | many | TRBV7-2 | TGTGCCAGTGGAGTCGGGAGAGGGGGAAATCAGCCCCAGCATTTT | CASGVGRGGNQPQHF
15 | TRBJ2-1 | TRBD2 | - | TRBV12-3/TRBV12-4 | TGTGCCAGCAGTCCGGGACTAGACCTCTACAATGAGCAGTTCTTC | CASSPGLDLYNEQFF
14 | TRBJ1-2 | - | few | TRBV7-6 | TGTGCCAGCAGCGCAGGATTAAAGAACTATGGCTACACCTTC | CASSAGLKNYGYTF
13 | TRBJ2-7 | TRBD1 | few | TRBV25-1 | TGTGCCAGCAGTCGACAGGGCGCCCACGAGCAGTACTTC | CASSRQGAHEQYF
13 | TRBJ2-5 | TRBD2 | few | TRBV20-1 | TGCAGTGCTAGGAGTAGCGGGGGCAGTACCCAGTACTTC | CSARSSGGSTQYF
16 | TRBJ2-3 | TRBD2 | - | TRBV7-9 | TGTGCCAGCAGCCGAAATAGCGGGAAGGTCGCAGATACGCAGTATTTT | CASSRNSGKVADTQYF
12 | TRBJ1-2 | - | - | TRBV28 | TGTGCCAGCGTTAGTGAAATCTATGGCTACACCTTC | CASVSEIYGYTF
15 | TRBJ2-5 | - | many | TRBV11-3 | TGTGCCAGCAGCTCTACGAACCTAGCCCAAGAGACCCAGTACTTC | CASSSTNLAQETQYF
13 | TRBJ1-2 | TRBD1 | many | TRBV7-2 | TGTGCCAGCAGCATGGGACAGCGGTATGGCTACACCTTC | CASSMGQRYGYTF
15 | TRBJ2-1 | TRBD2 | - | TRBV4-1 | TGCGCCAGCAGCCTACGTCGCGGGAGTAGCAATGAGCAGTTCTTC | CASSLRRGSSNEQFF
13 | TRBJ1-1 | - | few | TRBV2 | TGTGCCAGCAGGTTTACAGGGTACGCTGAAGCTTTCTTT | CASRFTGYAEAFF
16 | TRBJ2-3 | TRBD2 | - | TRBV7-4 | TGTGCCAGCAGCTTACGGCGGGAGGGCCTGCGAGATACGCAGTATTTT | CASSLRREGLRDTQYF
17 | TRBJ2-2 | - | - | TRBV11-2 | TGTGCCAGCAGCTTCAGTGGCTGGGGTCGAGGCACCGGGGAGCTGTTTTTT | CASSFSGWGRGTGELFF
17 | TRBJ2-4 | TRBD2 | few | TRBV6-2/TRBV6-3 | TGTGCCAGCAGCTGGAGTAGCGGGAGAGAGGCCAAAAACATTCAGTACTTC | CASSWSSGREAKNIQYF
15 | TRBJ2-2 | TRBD2 | few | TRBV12-3/TRBV12-4 | TGTGCCAGCCTACCGGGACTAGCCTTTTCCGGGGAGCTGTTTTTT | CASLPGLAFSGELFF
13 | TRBJ2-7 | - | - | TRBV6-5 | TGTGCCAGCAGTTACTCTGGCGACTACGAGCAGTACTTC | CASSYSGDYEQYF
19 | TRBJ2-1 | TRBD2 | - | TRBV30 | TGTGCCTGGAGTGGTGTACTAGCGGGAGGCGGGGGCTCCTACAATGAGCAGTTCTTC | CAWSGVLAGGGGSYNEQFF
16 | TRBJ2-5 | TRBD1 | few | TRBV7-6 | TGTGCCAGCAGCTTAGCCCAGGGACAGGGTGGGGAGACCCAGTACTTC | CASSLAQGQGGETQYF
15 | TRBJ1-4 | TRBD1 | many | TRBV7-6 | TGTGCCAGCAGCTTAGGTGTACAGGGGAGCGAAAAACTGTTTTTT | CASSLGVQGSEKLFF
12 | TRBJ1-1 | - | - | TRBV6-2/TRBV6-3 | TGTGCCAGCAGTTATTGGGGAGCCGAAGCTTTCTTT | CASSYWGAEAFF
14 | TRBJ2-7 | - | - | TRBV27 | TGTGCCAGCAGTCAGGGACATTCCCCCTACGAGCAGTACTTC | CASSQGHSPYEQYF
16 | TRBJ2-3 | TRBD2 | - | TRBV7-9 | TGTGCCAGCATCAATCAAGCGGGAAAAGAGGCAGATACGCAGTATTTT | CASINQAGKEADTQYF
15 | TRBJ1-5 | - | many | TRBV12-3/TRBV12-4 | TGTGCCAGCAGTTTCGGGGGGGATAGCAATCAGCCCCAGCATTTT | CASSFGGDSNQPQHF
15 | TRBJ2-2 | - | - | TRBV7-6 | TGTGCTAGCAGCTTAGGCCACCCCGGGGGCGGGGAGCTGTTTTTT | CASSLGHPGGGELFF
15 | TRBJ1-5 | - | - | TRBV12-3/TRBV12-4 | TGTGCCAGCAGTTTAAACGGGGGGGGCAATCAGCCCCAGCATTTT | CASSLNGGGNQPQHF
14 | TRBJ2-1 | - | - | TRBV14 | TGTGCCAGCAGTTGGGAACGCTCCTACAATGAGCAGTTCTTC | CASSWERSYNEQFF
16 | TRBJ2-1 | TRBD2 | - | TRBV7-3 | TGTGCCAGCAGCTTCATCGGACTAGCGGGGGGGGGATTGCAGTTCTTC | CASSFIGLAGGGLQFF
17 | TRBJ1-2 | TRBD1 | few | TRBV7-6 | TGTGCCAGCAGCCCTAGACTGGGGACAGGGGGCTCCTATGGCTACACCTTC | CASSPRLGTGGSYGYTF
11 | TRBJ2-2 | - | once | TRBV29-1 | TGCAGCGTCCTGTCCATCGGGGAGCTGTTTTTT | CSVLSIGELFF
14 | TRBJ2-4 | - | - | TRBV7-2 | TGTGCCAGCAGCTTCGGGGGGCAAAGCCACATTCAGTACTTC | CASSFGGQSHIQYF